These T cell receptor beta chains were read from a single sample in a study of T cells after posttransplantation cyclophosphamide. Generated by immunoSEQ multiplex PCR, the TCRdb table keeps only in-frame clones and is missing some. This sample has 4,200 or so clones, with roughly three quarters found just once. Here the sequenced sample was PBMCs, taken after an allogeneic stem cell transplant with post-transplant cyclophosphamide. The receptors were sampled from a female patient in her fifties or sixties who received an allogeneic stem cell transplant from a related donor, was CMV-positive, and had no GVHD. These T cells may partly come from the graft donor. CDR3s include the opening cysteine and the closing phenylalanine or tryptophan. D genes are given only for firm matches. Expanded clones get a size class; other rows say once, few or many, or leave the size out.

CDR3 protein | CDR3 DNA | D gene | V gene | clone size | J gene
CASSPATSGIFREQYF | TGTGCCAGCTCACCCGCGACTAGCGGCATCTTCCGCGAGCAGTACTTC | TRBD2 | TRBV18 | . | TRBJ2-7
CASSLRLDRARSPLHF | TGTGCCAGCAGTTTAAGGTTGGACAGGGCCCGCTCACCCCTCCACTTT | TRBD1 | TRBV27 | . | TRBJ1-6
CASSELGQVIGEETQYF | TGTGCCAGCAGTGAATTGGGACAGGTCATCGGGGAAGAGACCCAGTACTTC | TRBD1 | TRBV25-1 | . | TRBJ2-5
CASSAPAGLGEQYF | TGCGCCAGCAGCGCCCCTGCGGGCCTAGGGGAGCAGTACTTC | . | TRBV5-1 | few | TRBJ2-7
CASSPGQGLNTEAFF | TGTGCCAGCAGCCCAGGACAGGGGCTGAACACTGAAGCTTTCTTT | TRBD1 | TRBV7-9 | . | TRBJ1-1
CASSLGGAGDHNEQFF | TGCGCCAGCAGCTTGGGAGGAGCGGGAGACCACAATGAGCAGTTCTTC | TRBD2 | TRBV5-1 | . | TRBJ2-1
CASSFVSSYEQYF | TGTGCCAGCAGCTTCGTCAGCTCCTACGAGCAGTACTTC | . | TRBV7-9 | . | TRBJ2-7
CASSSMEDEDTQYF | TGCGCCAGCAGCTCGATGGAGGACGAGGATACGCAGTATTTT | . | TRBV5-1 | . | TRBJ2-3
CASIPVGGGTDTQYF | TGTGCCAGCATCCCGGTGGGAGGGGGCACAGATACGCAGTATTTT | TRBD2 | TRBV28 | . | TRBJ2-3
CASSGGQGNFRAAEAFF | TGTGCCAGCAGTGGTGGACAGGGTAACTTCCGGGCCGCTGAAGCTTTCTTT | TRBD1 | TRBV25-1 | . | TRBJ1-1
CASSLDTGGETFF | TGTGCCAGCAGCTTGGACACAGGGGGCGAAACTTTCTTT | TRBD1 | TRBV5-4 | . | TRBJ1-1
CASSEYPSGGKYEQYF | TGTGCCAGCAGTGAATACCCCAGCGGGGGCAAATACGAGCAGTACTTC | TRBD2 | TRBV25-1 | once | TRBJ2-7
CASSETLEDNEQFF | TGCGCCAGCAGTGAGACTCTAGAGGACAATGAGCAGTTCTTC | . | TRBV10-1 | few | TRBJ2-1
CASSSTLRDGEKLFF | TGTGCCAGCAGCTCAACTTTGAGGGATGGGGAAAAACTGTTTTTT | . | TRBV7-9 | few | TRBJ1-4
CASSLDGQGAGDTQYF | TGTGCCAGCAGCTTAGATGGCCAGGGGGCGGGAGATACGCAGTATTTT | TRBD1 | TRBV11-3 | once | TRBJ2-3
CASSPGQGAYGYTF | TGTGCCAGCAGCCCGGGACAGGGGGCCTATGGCTACACCTTC | TRBD1 | TRBV7-6 | . | TRBJ1-2
CASRETVAGGELFF | TGTGCCAGCAGGGAGACAGTCGCGGGGGGGGAGCTGTTTTTT | . | TRBV2 | . | TRBJ2-2
CASSFGTPGEKLFF | TGCGCCAGCAGCTTCGGGACTCCTGGGGAAAAACTGTTTTTT | . | TRBV5-1 | . | TRBJ1-4
CASSFISGTGDTDTQYF | TGTGCCAGCAGCTTCATTTCCGGGACAGGGGACACAGATACGCAGTATTTT | TRBD1 | TRBV7-6 | . | TRBJ2-3
CASSLDGGGNQPQHF | TGCGCCAGCAGCTTGGACGGGGGGGGCAATCAGCCCCAGCATTTT | . | TRBV5-1 | . | TRBJ1-5
CASSSGENSGYTF | TGTGCCAGTAGTTCTGGGGAGAACTCAGGCTACACCTTC | . | TRBV19 | . | TRBJ1-2
CASSTRTGGFDTEAFF | TGTGCCAGTAGTACCCGGACAGGGGGTTTTGACACTGAAGCTTTCTTT | TRBD1 | TRBV19 | . | TRBJ1-1
CASSRKSGGAPYNSPLHF | TGTGCCAGCAGCAGAAAATCAGGGGGCGCGCCCTATAATTCACCCCTCCACTTT | TRBD1 | TRBV27 | . | TRBJ1-6
CASSLGGDPYEQYF | TGCGCCAGCAGCTTGGGCGGGGACCCCTACGAGCAGTACTTC | . | TRBV5-1 | . | TRBJ2-7
CASSLVGGASGNTIYF | TGCGCCAGCAGCTTGGTTGGGGGGGCCTCTGGAAACACCATATATTTT | . | TRBV5-1 | . | TRBJ1-3
CASSYSRLARSEQFF | TGTGCCAGCAGTTACTCGCGACTGGCCCGGAGTGAGCAGTTCTTC | . | TRBV6-5 | once | TRBJ2-1
CASMHRGQYEQYF | TGTGCCAGCATGCACAGGGGGCAATACGAGCAGTACTTC | TRBD1 | TRBV6-1 | once | TRBJ2-7
CASSLDSLNTEAFF | TGTGCCAGCAGCTTGGACAGTTTGAACACTGAAGCTTTCTTT | . | TRBV5-5 | few | TRBJ1-1
CASRLGQTHSPLHF | TGTGCCAGCAGGCTTGGACAGACTCATTCCCCCCTCCACTTT | . | TRBV7-2 | . | TRBJ1-6
CASSLGSGQDEQYF | TGCGCCAGCAGCTTGGGTTCAGGGCAGGACGAGCAGTACTTC | . | TRBV5-1 | . | TRBJ2-7
CASSRGGAWTEAFF | TGTGCCAGCAGTAGGGGGGGGGCGTGGACTGAAGCTTTCTTT | . | TRBV27 | . | TRBJ1-1
CASSWGPGTENQPQHF | TGTGCCAGCAGCTGGGGTCCCGGGACAGAAAATCAGCCCCAGCATTTT | TRBD1 | TRBV5-5 | . | TRBJ1-5
CASSQGRGFNYGYTF | TGCGCCAGCAGCCAAGGTCGGGGATTTAACTATGGCTACACCTTC | . | TRBV4-1 | . | TRBJ1-2
CASSQVDRNGAAQHF | TGCGCCAGCAGCCAGGTGGACCGTAATGGGGCGGCCCAGCATTTT | . | TRBV4-1 | . | TRBJ1-5
CASSKAGNNSPLHF | TGTGCCAGCAGCAAGGCAGGAAACAATTCACCCCTCCACTTT | . | TRBV9 | few | TRBJ1-6
CASSEVGGYEQYF | TGTGCCAGCAGTGAAGTTGGCGGCTACGAGCAGTACTTC | . | TRBV6-1 | . | TRBJ2-7
CASGSGGGRETQYF | TGTGCTAGTGGTTCTGGCGGGGGGCGGGAGACCCAGTACTTC | TRBD2 | TRBV12-5 | few | TRBJ2-5